This T cell receptor beta chain was recorded in a study of CD8 T cells in ankylosing spondylitis. This clonotype has only a few counts. In TCRdb, the 5' RACE reads were re-called with MiXCR into one record per CDR3 protein. The sample lists approximately 200,000 distinct CDR3 sequences, about 13% occurring once. This CDR3 comprises 16 residues. J was trimmed by 8 bases and V by 4 bases; bases with no gene match: 11. Germline lookup yields CDR1 LGHNA and CDR2 YNFKEQ. The sample comprised blood, either unsorted or a sorted T cell fraction (not recorded which). The source of this sequence is a male donor with ankylosing spondylitis or in good health (not recorded which). The rearrangement links TRBV4-2 to TRBJ2-1; 10 bases fit TRBD2. The CDR3 spells CASSPPGSGRAHEQFF. CDR3 nucleotide sequence: TGTGCCAGCAGCCCCCCGGGGAGCGGGAGGGCCCATGAGCAGTTCTTC.